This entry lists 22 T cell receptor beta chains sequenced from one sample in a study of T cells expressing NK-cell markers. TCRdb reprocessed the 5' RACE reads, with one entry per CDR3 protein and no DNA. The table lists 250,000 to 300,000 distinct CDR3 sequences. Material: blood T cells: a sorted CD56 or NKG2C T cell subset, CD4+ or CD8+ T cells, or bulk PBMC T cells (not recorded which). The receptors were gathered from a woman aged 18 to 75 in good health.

The CDR3 protein is CASSLGPDRAFGYTF. The chain links TRBV5-1 to TRBJ1-2; lacking DNA, the TRBD1 call made by TCRdb goes unchecked. The CDR3 covers 15 residues. CDR1 and CDR2 from the germline V gene are SGHRS and YFSETQ.

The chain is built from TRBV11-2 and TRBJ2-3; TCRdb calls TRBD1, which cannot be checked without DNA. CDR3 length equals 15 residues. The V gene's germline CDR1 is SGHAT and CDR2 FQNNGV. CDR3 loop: CASSLDWAKTDTQYF.

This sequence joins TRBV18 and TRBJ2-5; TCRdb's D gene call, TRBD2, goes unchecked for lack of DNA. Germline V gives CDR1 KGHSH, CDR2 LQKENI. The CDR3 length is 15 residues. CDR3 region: CASSPNPGGKETQYF. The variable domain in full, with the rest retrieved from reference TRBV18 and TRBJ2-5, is NAGVMQNPRHLVRRRGQEARLRCSPMKGHSHVYWYRQLPEEGLKFMVYLQKENIIDESGMPKERFSAEFPKEGPSILRIQQVVRGDSAAYFCASSPNPGGKETQYFGPGTRLLVL.

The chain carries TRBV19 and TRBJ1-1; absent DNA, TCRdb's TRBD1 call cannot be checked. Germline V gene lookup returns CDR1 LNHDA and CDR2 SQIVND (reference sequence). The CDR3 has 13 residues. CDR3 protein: CASTDRMNTEAFF.

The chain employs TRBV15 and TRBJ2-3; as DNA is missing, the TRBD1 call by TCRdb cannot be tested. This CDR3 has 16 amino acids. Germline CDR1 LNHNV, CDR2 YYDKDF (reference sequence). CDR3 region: CATSKGERGGTDTQYF. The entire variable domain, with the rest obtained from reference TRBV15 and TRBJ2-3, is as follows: DAMVIQNPRYQVTQFGKPVTLSCSQTLNHNVMYWYQQKSSQAPKLLFHYYDKDFNNEADTPDNFQSRRPNTSFCFLDIRSPGLGDTAMYLCATSKGERGGTDTQYFGPGTRLTVL.

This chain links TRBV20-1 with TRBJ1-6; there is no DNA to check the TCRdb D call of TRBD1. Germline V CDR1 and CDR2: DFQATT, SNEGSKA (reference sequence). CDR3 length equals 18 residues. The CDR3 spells CSARDLRGMRSFNSPLHF.

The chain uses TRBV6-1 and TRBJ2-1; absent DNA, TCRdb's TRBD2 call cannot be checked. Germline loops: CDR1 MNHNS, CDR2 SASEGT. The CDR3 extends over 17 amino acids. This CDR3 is CASSSTSGSGGYNEQFF.

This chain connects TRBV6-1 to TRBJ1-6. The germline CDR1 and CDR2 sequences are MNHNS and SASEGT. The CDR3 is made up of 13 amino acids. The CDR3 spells CASRGLVNSPLHF.

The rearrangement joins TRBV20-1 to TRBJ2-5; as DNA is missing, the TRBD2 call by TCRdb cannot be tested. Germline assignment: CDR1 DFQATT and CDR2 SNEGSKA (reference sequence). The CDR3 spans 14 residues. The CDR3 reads CSALGLRGQETQYF.

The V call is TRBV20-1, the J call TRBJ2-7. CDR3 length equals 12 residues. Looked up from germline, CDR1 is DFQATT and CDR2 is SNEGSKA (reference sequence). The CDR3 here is CSARGDPYEQYF.

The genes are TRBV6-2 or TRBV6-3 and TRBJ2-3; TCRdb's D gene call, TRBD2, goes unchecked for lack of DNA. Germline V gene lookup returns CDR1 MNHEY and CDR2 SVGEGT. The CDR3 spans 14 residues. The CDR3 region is CASSLGGAPDTQYF.

This CDR3 reads CASSLVRGFLNQETQYF. This sequence joins TRBV5-1 and TRBJ2-5; checking the TCRdb D call of TRBD2 is not possible without DNA. The CDR3 contains 17 residues. From germline, CDR1 is SGHRS and CDR2 YFSETQ.

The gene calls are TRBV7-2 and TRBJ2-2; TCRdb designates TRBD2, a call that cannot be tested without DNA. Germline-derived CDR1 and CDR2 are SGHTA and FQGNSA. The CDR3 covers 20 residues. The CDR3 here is CASSLAWGLAGGLDTGELFF.

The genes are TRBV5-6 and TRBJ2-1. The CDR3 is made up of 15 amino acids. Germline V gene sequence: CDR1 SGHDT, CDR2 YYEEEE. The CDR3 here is CASSSEFSSYNEQFF.

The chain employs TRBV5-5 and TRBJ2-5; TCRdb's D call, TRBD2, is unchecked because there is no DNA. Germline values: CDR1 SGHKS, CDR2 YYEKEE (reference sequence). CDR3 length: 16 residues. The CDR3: CASSSGLAGGQETQYF.

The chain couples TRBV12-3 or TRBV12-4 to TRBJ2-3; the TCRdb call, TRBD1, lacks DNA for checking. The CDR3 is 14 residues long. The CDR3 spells CASSLAGGEDTQYF.

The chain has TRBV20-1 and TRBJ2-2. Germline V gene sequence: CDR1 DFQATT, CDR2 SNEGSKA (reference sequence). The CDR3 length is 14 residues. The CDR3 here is CSALKTQSTGELFF.

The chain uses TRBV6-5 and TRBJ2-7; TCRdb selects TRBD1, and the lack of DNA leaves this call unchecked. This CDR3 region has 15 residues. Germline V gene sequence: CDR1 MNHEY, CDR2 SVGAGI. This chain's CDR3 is CASSYGGQGPIEQYF.

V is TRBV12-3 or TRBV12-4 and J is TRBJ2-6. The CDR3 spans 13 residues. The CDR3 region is CASRPTGANVLTF.

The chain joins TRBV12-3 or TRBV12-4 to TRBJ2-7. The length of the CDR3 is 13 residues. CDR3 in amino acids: CASQQGDSYEQYF.

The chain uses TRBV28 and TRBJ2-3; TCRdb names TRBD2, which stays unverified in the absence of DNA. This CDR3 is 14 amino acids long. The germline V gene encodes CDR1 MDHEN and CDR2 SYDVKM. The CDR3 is CASSEAGDADTQYF.

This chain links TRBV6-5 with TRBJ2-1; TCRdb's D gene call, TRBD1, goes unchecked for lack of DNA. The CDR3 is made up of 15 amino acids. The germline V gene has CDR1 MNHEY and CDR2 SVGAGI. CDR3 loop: CASSFIGTGDNEQFF.